This TCR beta chain was captured by sequencing in a study of T-cell reconstitution after alpha-beta-depleted transplantation in children. Overall study findings and caveats: At around two months after transplant, the alpha-beta T cells were reportedly derived from several hundred expanded clones that came from non-depleted graft cells. High day-60 TCRbeta diversity in some patients came from surviving recipient T cells and thymic progenitors. It was newly produced T cells that mostly accounted for T-cell counts and diversity one year after transplant.

Comments on this clonotype: Its antigen is still unknown.

V shed 0 bases and J 2 bases; nucleotides not matched to a gene: 0. Looked up from germline, CDR1 is DFQATT and CDR2 is SNEGSKA (reference sequence). This CDR3 is 13 amino acids long. As it was prepared, the TCRbeta library received unique molecular identifiers. TCRdb passed the PCR reads through MiXCR, listing each CDR3 protein once. The sample holds some 300,000 distinct CDR3 sequences, almost 8% seen once. The V and J genes are TRBV20-1 and TRBJ2-7; the match to TRBD2 covers 8 bases. The sample was peripheral blood, taken 360 days after TCRalphabeta/CD19-depleted stem cell transplant. The origin of this receptor is a female patient aged 2-9 years who had a stem cell transplant for Fanconi anemia, so the T cells may come from the graft donor. This chain's CDR3 is CSARDGRAYEQYF. The CDR3 nucleotides read TGCAGTGCTAGAGACGGGAGGGCCTACGAGCAGTACTTC.